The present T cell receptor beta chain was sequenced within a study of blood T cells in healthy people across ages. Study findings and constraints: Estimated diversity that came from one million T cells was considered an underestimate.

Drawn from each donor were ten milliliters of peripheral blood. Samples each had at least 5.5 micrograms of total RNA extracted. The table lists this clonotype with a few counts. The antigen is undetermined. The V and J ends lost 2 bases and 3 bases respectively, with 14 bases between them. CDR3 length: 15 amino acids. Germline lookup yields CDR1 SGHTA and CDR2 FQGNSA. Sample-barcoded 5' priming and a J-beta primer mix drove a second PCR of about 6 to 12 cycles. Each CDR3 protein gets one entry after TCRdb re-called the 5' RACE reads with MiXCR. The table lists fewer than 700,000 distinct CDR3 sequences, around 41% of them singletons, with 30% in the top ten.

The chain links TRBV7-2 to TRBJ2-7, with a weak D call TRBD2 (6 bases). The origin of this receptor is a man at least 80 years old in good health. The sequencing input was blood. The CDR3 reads CASSLNSGLYYEQYF. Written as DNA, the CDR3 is TGTGCCAGCAGCTTAAACTCTGGACTATACTACGAGCAGTACTTC. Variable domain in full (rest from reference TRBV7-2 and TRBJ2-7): GAGVSQSPSNKVTEKGKDVELRCDPISGHTALYWYRQSLGQGLEFLIYFQGNSAPDKSGLPSDRFSAERTGGSVSTLTIQRTQQEDSAVYLCASSLNSGLYYEQYFGPGTRLTVT.